The 20 T cell receptor beta chains reported below all come from one sample, sequenced in a study of shared clonotypes between healthy human individuals. Libraries were prepared by immunoSEQ multiplex PCR; TCRdb keeps only in-frame clonotypes and omits some of them. The sample shows 2,500,000 or so clones, roughly 93% of them seen only once. The source material was naive CD4+ T cells from PBMCs. Indicated subset: CD45RA+ positively selected. Source of these receptors: a man younger than 30 in good health. Some clones in this sample may be carry-over from other donors' samples.

Concerning this clone: Different DNA sequences within this sample yield the same CDR3. The rearrangement uses TRBV7-2 and TRBJ2-7; 9 bases map to TRBD1. The CDR3 is made up of 14 amino acids. Germline CDR1 and CDR2: SGHTA and FQGNSA. The V segment lost 4 bases and the J segment 2 bases; nucleotides outside the gene matches: 3. CDR3 in amino acids: CASSSGQGPYEQYF. The CDR3, as DNA: TGTGCCAGCAGCTCGGGACAGGGCCCCTACGAGCAGTACTTC. Looking up the rest from reference TRBV7-2 and TRBJ2-7 gives the full variable domain: GAGVSQSPSNKVTEKGKDVELRCDPISGHTALYWYRQSLGQGLEFLIYFQGNSAPDKSGLPSDRFSAERTGGSVSTLTIQRTQQEDSAVYLCASSSGQGPYEQYFGPGTRLTVT.

This clone showed up just a few times. The chain combines TRBV2 with TRBJ2-6; D not certain. The germline V and J ends were trimmed by 2 bases and 2 bases, with 13 bases remaining between them. Germline V gene sequence: CDR1 SNHLY, CDR2 FYNNEI. The CDR3 has 17 residues. The CDR3 nucleotides are TGTGCCAGCAGTGAATTCGGACGGCTGACTGGGGCCAACGTCCTGACTTTC. Translating it yields CASSEFGRLTGANVLTF.

The V call is TRBV18, the J call TRBJ2-1; perhaps TRBD1 as D (6 bases). Trimming cost V 6 bases and J 7 bases, with 10 bases left between them. The CDR3 sequence is 12 residues long. The germline CDR1 and CDR2 sequences are KGHSH and LQKENI. The CDR3 spells CASSYRVNEQFF. CDR3 nucleotides: TGTGCCAGCTCGTACAGGGTTAATGAGCAGTTCTTC.

V usage is TRBV28 and J usage is TRBJ1-4; the match to TRBD1 covers 8 bases. The V gene end was trimmed by 6 bases and the J gene end by 6 bases; junction bases not matched to a gene: 12. CDR3 length equals 16 residues. Germline lookup yields CDR1 MDHEN and CDR2 SYDVKM. The CDR3 bases are TGTGCCAGCAGGCCCCTGGACAGGGCGCCGTATGAAAAACTGTTTTTT. Translated: CASRPLDRAPYEKLFF. Together with reference TRBV28 and TRBJ1-4, the CDR3 gives the full variable domain: DVKVTQSSRYLVKRTGEKVFLECVQDMDHENMFWYRQDPGLGLRLIYFSYDVKMKEKGDIPEGYSVSREKKERFSLILESASTNQTSMYLCASRPLDRAPYEKLFFGSGTQLSVL.

Only a few counts were recorded for this clone. The chain combines TRBV2 with TRBJ1-5; D remains unclear. Germline V lookup: CDR1 SNHLY, CDR2 FYNNEI. This CDR3 comprises 13 residues. V was pared by 7 bases and J by 0 bases, with 7 bases between. The CDR3 DNA is TGTGCCAGCATGACGGATAGCAATCAGCCCCAGCATTTT. This encodes CASMTDSNQPQHF.

This chain uses TRBV5-6 with TRBJ1-5; TRBD1 might be the D (5 bases). Deletions cut 3 bases from V and 7 bases from J, with 11 bases between. The CDR3 is made up of 13 amino acids. CDR1 is SGHDT, CDR2 YYEEEE, per germline. For the CDR3, the DNA is TGTGCCAGCAGCTCATCTCGGGACCAGCCCCAGCATTTT. Its translation: CASSSSRDQPQHF.

The chain links TRBV21-1 to TRBJ2-3; TRBD1 is the table's D call and was not checked against the DNA. TRBV21-1 is flagged as a pseudogene. The CDR3 spans 16 residues. The CDR3 DNA sequence: TGTGCCAGCAGGGAAAGACAGGGTCCGGGCACAGATACGCAGTATTTT. Its translation is CASRERQGPGTDTQYF.

This clone was detected only a few times. J is TRBJ1-1 and V is TRBV19; D is unclear. Germline CDR1 and CDR2: LNHDA and SQIVND (reference sequence). The V gene lost 3 bases and the J gene lost 5 bases, with 13 bases spanning the gap. The CDR3 loop spans 14 amino acids. The CDR3 region has the DNA TGTGCCAGTAGTATTGTCAGGTCCAGGACTGAAGCTTTCTTT. Translation gives CASSIVRSRTEAFF.

CDR3 nucleotide sequence: TGTGCCAGCAGCTTAGCCCACAGCATCAACCAGTATTTT. It is translated as CASSLAHSINQYF. This rearrangement joins TRBV11-3 to TRBJ2-3; D is unresolved. This CDR3 is built from 13 residues. The germline CDR1 and CDR2 sequences are SGHNT and YENEEA. Trimming cost V 1 base and J 12 bases, with 14 bases left between them.

The chain combines TRBV5-1 with TRBJ2-1; 7 bases are a match to TRBD2. CDR3 length: 16 amino acids. The V gene's germline CDR1 is SGHRS and CDR2 YFSETQ. Trimming removed 3 bases from V and 0 bases from J; junction bases left unmatched: 6. CDR3 DNA: TGCGCCAGCAGCTCGGGAGGAGGGAACTCCTACAATGAGCAGTTCTTC. Translated: CASSSGGGNSYNEQFF.

This chain connects TRBV28 to TRBJ1-2; D unclear. CDR3 length: 13 residues. V was cut by 6 bases and J by 4 bases, with 12 bases left in between. Germline values: CDR1 MDHEN, CDR2 SYDVKM. The CDR3 sequence is CASSRASLYGYTF. The DNA for the CDR3 is TGTGCCAGCAGCCGCGCCTCCCTCTATGGCTACACCTTC.

The V gene is TRBV30, the J gene TRBJ2-7; D remains unclear. The CDR3 has 13 amino acids. Germline-derived CDR1 and CDR2 are GTSNPN and SVGIG (reference sequence). Trimming removed 2 bases at V and 7 bases at J, with 15 bases between. This chain's CDR3 is CAWSLMTKGEQYF. CDR3 bases: TGTGCCTGGAGTCTCATGACCAAGGGAGAGCAGTACTTC.

V and J are TRBV6-6 and TRBJ2-2, with D perhaps matching TRBD1 or TRBD2 (6 bases each). Between the trimmed V and J ends, which lost 2 bases and 4 bases, there was a span of 14 bases. Germline V gives CDR1 MNHNY, CDR2 SVGAGI (reference sequence). CDR3 length: 16 amino acids. The CDR3 sequence: CASSYGGGLVTGELFF. The DNA for the CDR3 is TGTGCCAGCAGTTACGGAGGGGGGTTGGTCACCGGGGAGCTGTTTTTT.

This chain uses TRBV28 with TRBJ1-2; no clear D gene. Germline-derived CDR1 and CDR2 are MDHEN and SYDVKM. This CDR3 region has 12 residues. Trimming took 4 bases from V and 4 from J, leaving 7 bases between them. Here the CDR3 reads CASSSHSYGYTF. CDR3 DNA: TGTGCCAGCAGTTCCCACTCCTATGGCTACACCTTC.

This chain joins TRBV28 and TRBJ1-2; possible D gene TRBD1, 6 bases. Germline CDR1 is MDHEN and CDR2 is SYDVKM. V was shortened by 4 bases and J by 2 bases, with 8 bases between the two germline ends. The length of the CDR3 is 13 residues. The CDR3 sequence: CASSSQGNYGYTF. The CDR3 region has the DNA TGTGCCAGCAGTTCCCAGGGGAACTATGGCTACACCTTC.

The chain employs TRBV30 and TRBJ1-6, with TRBD1 matching over 7 bases. J was trimmed by 7 bases and V by 3 bases; bases with no gene match: 9. The germline gives CDR1 GTSNPN, CDR2 SVGIG (reference sequence). This CDR3 is built from 15 residues. The CDR3 spells CAWRIPGTANSPLHF. The CDR3 DNA is TGTGCCTGGAGAATACCCGGGACAGCAAATTCACCCCTCCACTTT. The full variable domain, rest sourced from reference TRBV30 and TRBJ1-6, is SQTIHQWPATLVQPVGSPLSLECTVEGTSNPNLYWYRQAAGRGLQLLFYSVGIGQISSEVPQNLSASRPQDRQFILSSKKLLLSDSGFYLCAWRIPGTANSPLHFGNGTRLTVT.

This clone was counted once. The CDR3 DNA follows: TGTGCCAGCGGGGGACACCCTAGAGCAGATACGCAGTATTTT. Its protein product is CASGGHPRADTQYF. J is TRBJ2-3 and V is TRBV6-5; maybe TRBD1 (6 bases). CDR3 length: 14 amino acids. Germline V gives CDR1 MNHEY, CDR2 SVGAGI. V shed 8 bases and J shed 4 bases, with 16 bases lying between them.

This chain uses TRBV2 with TRBJ2-2; maybe TRBD2 (5 bases). V was trimmed by 8 bases and J by 4 bases, leaving 14 bases between them. The CDR3 extends over 14 amino acids. Per the germline V gene, CDR1 is SNHLY and CDR2 is FYNNEI. The CDR3 DNA follows: TGTGCCAGCTGCGAGGGTAGCCCCACCGGGGAGCTGTTTTTT. The encoded protein is CASCEGSPTGELFF.

Of note for this clone: The sample contains more than one DNA sequence encoding this CDR3. The rearrangement uses TRBV25-1 and TRBJ1-4; the match to TRBD1 covers 7 bases. With 9 bases clipped from V and 6 bases from J, the junction kept 13 bases outside the gene matches. Germline assignment: CDR1 MGHDK and CDR2 SYGVNS. The CDR3 is 15 amino acids. CDR3: CASAGGTSGYEKLFF. As DNA, the CDR3 is TGTGCCAGTGCAGGGGGGACATCAGGTTATGAAAAACTGTTTTTT. The whole variable domain, filled in from reference TRBV25-1 and TRBJ1-4, reads EADIYQTPRYLVIGTGKKITLECSQTMGHDKMYWYQQDPGMELHLIHYSYGVNSTEKGDLSSESTVSRIRTEHFPLTLESARPSHTSQYLCASAGGTSGYEKLFFGSGTQLSVL.

The chain couples TRBV28 to TRBJ2-5; 7 nucleotides agree with TRBD1. In germline, CDR1 is MDHEN, CDR2 SYDVKM. The CDR3 spans 14 residues. V was clipped by 2 bases and J by 5 bases; unmatched bases: 5. Here the CDR3 DNA reads TGTGCCAGCAGTTTAGACAGGGTACGCGAGACCCAGTACTTC. Translated: CASSLDRVRETQYF.